The 2 T cell receptor beta chains reported below all come from one sample, sequenced in a study of blood T cell repertoires in COVID-19. Assay used: immunoSEQ multiplex PCR; TCRdb lists only in-frame clones, some missing. Here the sample spans 18,000 or so clones, about 88% being singletons. The material sequenced was peripheral blood. The receptors shown here come from a human donor with active COVID-19. The donor label of this sample is uncertain.

The V and J genes are TRBV10-3 and TRBJ1-2, with TRBD1 matching over 12 bases. Trimming removed 5 bases from V and 0 bases from J; junction bases left unmatched: 10. The CDR3 runs 18 residues. Germline CDR1 reads ENHRY; CDR2 reads SYGVKD. CDR3 nucleotides: TGTGCCATCAGTACAAATCCGGGACAGGGGGCTTCTAACTATGGCTACACCTTC. It is translated as CAISTNPGQGASNYGYTF.

The genes are TRBV4-2 and TRBJ2-2, with D possibly matching TRBD1 (6 bases). CDR3 length: 15 residues. Germline V lookup: CDR1 LGHNA, CDR2 YNFKEQ. V lost 1 base, J lost 3 bases, and 9 bases lay in between. CDR3: CASSQAPGDTGELFF. CDR3 DNA: TGTGCCAGCAGCCAAGCCCCAGGGGACACCGGGGAGCTGTTTTTT.